The 15 T cell receptor beta chains below were found in one sample sequenced in a study of spatial heterogeneity in lung cancer. Time point specified: sample taken at primary tumor resection. Their antigens remain unidentified. Study conclusions and caveats: For expanded intratumoral alpha and beta TCRs, counts tracked tumor mutation counts.

One entry per CDR3 protein results from TCRdb running MiXCR on the 5' RACE reads. The sample has about 14,000 distinct CDR3 sequences, over 3% seen once. The sample in question was lung tumor tissue, obtained at surgery. These receptors came from a male donor with early-stage non-small cell lung cancer.

In its sample, this clonotype ranks as medium-sized. The rearrangement joins TRBV20-1 to TRBJ2-1, with TRBD2 matching over 8 bases. Germline V gives CDR1 DFQATT, CDR2 SNEGSKA (reference sequence). The J segment lost 4 bases and the V segment lost 3 bases, leaving 11 bases of the junction unmatched. The CDR3 spans 16 residues. CDR3 protein: CSASSGRSGRYNEQFF. In nucleotides, the CDR3 is TGCAGTGCTAGTAGTGGGAGGAGCGGGAGATACAATGAGCAGTTCTTC.

This clonotype has at least ten counts. V usage is TRBV2 and J usage is TRBJ2-7; D call uncertain. The V and J ends lost 3 bases and 5 bases respectively, with 8 bases between them. CDR1 and CDR2 from the germline V gene are SNHLY and FYNNEI. This CDR3 is built from 12 residues. CDR3 nucleotide sequence: TGTGCCAGCAGTGACAGGAACCACGAGCAGTACTTC. It specifies CASSDRNHEQYF.

At least ten counts were recorded for this clonotype. The chain is built from TRBV6-1 and TRBJ1-5; D remains unclear. Trimming took off 3 bases at V and 3 bases at J, with 9 bases between the two ends. The CDR3 contains 14 residues. The V gene's germline CDR1 is MNHNS and CDR2 SASEGT. The CDR3 protein is CASSDLRDNQPQHF. Here the CDR3 DNA reads TGTGCCAGCAGTGATTTACGAGACAATCAGCCCCAGCATTTT.

This clonotype was recorded many times. V gene TRBV20-1 combines with J gene TRBJ2-3; tentative D call: TRBD2 (5 bases). CDR3 length: 16 amino acids. The V end lost 3 bases, the J end lost 3 bases, and 19 bases lay between the germline ends. Per germline, CDR1 DFQATT and CDR2 SNEGSKA (reference sequence). CDR3 amino acids: CSASARLVGKTDTQYF. In DNA, the CDR3 is TGCAGTGCTAGTGCTAGACTTGTCGGGAAAACAGATACGCAGTATTTT.

Points on this clonotype: This may be a read error, as it is one base from a much larger clone. The chain employs TRBV9 and TRBJ1-6, with 7 bases that match TRBD1. Germline-derived CDR1 and CDR2 are SGDLS and YYNGEE. This CDR3 is built from 14 residues. CDR3 amino acids: CASSLTGPSSPLYF. The CDR3 nucleotides are TGTGCCAGCAGCCTGACAGGGCCCTCGTCACCCCTCTACTTT.

This clonotype was counted many times. The J gene is TRBJ2-7, the V gene TRBV27; 9 bases line up with TRBD1. The CDR3 is 13 amino acids. CDR1 is MNHEY, CDR2 SMNVEV, per germline (reference sequence). Unmatched junction bases numbered 2, after V lost 3 bases and J lost 5 bases. CDR3: CASSLTGGDEQYF. DNA of the CDR3: TGTGCCAGCAGTTTGACAGGGGGAGACGAGCAGTACTTC.

This clonotype occurred many times. This chain links TRBV5-1 with TRBJ2-3; 7 nucleotides agree with TRBD1. Trimming removed 0 bases from V and 2 bases from J; junction bases left unmatched: 9. The CDR3 is 17 amino acids. Germline CDR1 and CDR2: SGHRS and YFSETQ. CDR3 DNA sequence: TGCGCCAGCAGCTTGGCCCCCCGACAGGGATACACAGATACGCAGTATTTT. It translates to CASSLAPRQGYTDTQYF.

This clonotype was seen at least ten times. This sequence joins TRBV9 and TRBJ2-7; 15 bases are a match to TRBD2. The CDR3 is 18 amino acids. The germline CDR1 and CDR2 sequences are SGDLS and YYNGEE. Trimming removed 0 bases from V and 0 bases from J; junction bases left unmatched: 4. DNA for the CDR3: TGTGCCAGCAGCGTAGCGGGACTAGCGGGGGGCAGCTCCTACGAGCAGTACTTC. Protein sequence: CASSVAGLAGGSSYEQYF.

Many counts were recorded for this clonotype. The V gene is TRBV7-2, the J gene TRBJ2-5; D gene unclear. The CDR3 is 12 residues long. Per the germline V gene, CDR1 is SGHTA and CDR2 is FQGNSA. V gave up 3 bases and J gave up 5 bases, with 7 bases separating them. The CDR3 protein is CASSLTRETQYF. For the CDR3, the DNA is TGTGCCAGCAGCTTGACCCGGGAGACCCAGTACTTC. Together with reference TRBV7-2 and TRBJ2-5, the CDR3 gives the full variable domain: GAGVSQSPSNKVTEKGKDVELRCDPISGHTALYWYRQSLGQGLEFLIYFQGNSAPDKSGLPSDRFSAERTGGSVSTLTIQRTQQEDSAVYLCASSLTRETQYFGPGTRLLVL.

Many counts were recorded for this clonotype. One end of the junction varies from germline; a read error may be responsible. The rearrangement links TRBV5-6 to TRBJ1-2; 11 bases align to TRBD1. CDR1 is SGHDT and CDR2 is YYEEEE in the germline V gene. CDR3 length: 13 amino acids. The CDR3 DNA is TGTGCCAGCACTAGAGGGACAGGGGGTGGCGACACCTTC. Translation: CASTRGTGGGDTF.

By frequency in the sample, this clonotype is medium-sized (0.01 to 0.1%). CDR3 DNA: TGTGTCCTAACGACCCAAGGCACAGATACGCAGTATTTT. Residues: CVLTTQGTDTQYF. The chain couples TRBV2 to TRBJ2-3; D is ambiguous. Germline V lookup: CDR1 SNHLY, CDR2 FYNNEI. There are 13 residues in the CDR3.

This clonotype showed up many times. The gene calls are TRBV5-1 and TRBJ2-6, with a weak D call TRBD2 (6 bases). The germline V gene has CDR1 SGHRS and CDR2 YFSETQ. With 3 bases removed from V and 2 bases from J, the gap between germline ends came to 15 bases. The CDR3 totals 17 residues. The CDR3 loop is CASSSGGAAAGANVLTF. The CDR3 DNA reads TGCGCCAGCAGCTCTGGAGGGGCGGCTGCTGGGGCCAACGTCCTGACTTTC. The complete variable domain, with remaining parts taken from reference TRBV5-1 and TRBJ2-6, reads KAGVTQTPRYLIKTRGQQVTLSCSPISGHRSVSWYQQTPGQGLQFLFEYFSETQRNKGNFPGRFSGRQFSNSRSEMNVSTLELGDSALYLCASSSGGAAAGANVLTFGAGSRLTVL.

This clonotype was observed at least ten times. J is TRBJ1-5 and V is TRBV19; tentative D call: TRBD1 (5 bases). Germline V CDR1 and CDR2: LNHDA, SQIVND (reference sequence). CDR3 length equals 13 residues. Trimming removed 11 bases from V and 1 base from J, with 12 bases in between. The CDR3 sequence is CAPYRDSNQPQHF. Here the CDR3 DNA reads TGTGCCCCCTATCGGGACAGCAATCAGCCCCAGCATTTT. Full variable domain (missing parts from reference TRBV19 and TRBJ1-5): DGGITQSPKYLFRKEGQNVTLSCEQNLNHDAMYWYRQDPGQGLRLIYYSQIVNDFQKGDIAEGYSVSREKKESFPLTVTSAQKNPTAFYLCAPYRDSNQPQHFGDGTRLSIL.

This clonotype was detected ten times or more. V is TRBV7-2 and J is TRBJ2-5, with a tentative D call TRBD2 (5 bases). Germline lookup yields CDR1 SGHTA and CDR2 FQGNSA. V was pared by 7 bases and J by 5 bases, with 14 bases between. The CDR3 contains 13 residues. The DNA of the CDR3 is TGTGCCAGCAACCGGGAAGTAATGGAGACCCAGTACTTC. Its protein product is CASNREVMETQYF.

This clonotype was seen ten or more times. The V call is TRBV10-2, the J call TRBJ1-2; D remains ambiguous. V shed 8 bases and J shed 4 bases, with 11 bases lying between them. This CDR3 comprises 12 residues. Per the germline V gene, CDR1 is WSHSY and CDR2 is SAAADI. The CDR3 bases are TGCGCCAGCGCCCCCAGTGGCTATGGCTACACCTTC. Translating it yields CASAPSGYGYTF.